This TCR beta chain was obtained from a study of CD8 T cells in ankylosing spondylitis. Study-wide results and limits: Disease-linked clones were found to be CD8+ and relatively rare in peripheral blood. One TCR beta motif, made up of eight or nine highly homologous variants, appeared characteristic of ankylosing spondylitis blood.

Notes on this clonotype: Its antigen is unidentified.

TCRdb itself ran the 5' RACE reads through MiXCR, one entry per CDR3 protein. The sample lists roughly 250,000 distinct CDR3 sequences, 8.6% seen once, with under 7.5% in the top ten. With V trimmed by 6 bases and J by 2 bases, 5 bases remained unmatched. CDR3 length: 15 amino acids. Germline V CDR1 and CDR2: MNHNS, SASEGT. This chain links TRBV6-1 with TRBJ2-2; 8 bases fit TRBD2. The source of this sequence is a male donor with ankylosing spondylitis or in good health (not recorded which). The sample taken for sequencing was blood, either unsorted or a sorted T cell fraction (not recorded which). The DNA for the CDR3 is TGTGCCAGCAGCGTTAGCGGGGTAAACACCGGGGAGCTGTTTTTT. Translation: CASSVSGVNTGELFF.